The 30 T cell receptor beta chains listed next were all sequenced from one sample in a study of blood T cell repertoires in COVID-19. Profiling relied on immunoSEQ multiplex PCR, and the TCRdb table lists in-frame clones only, not all of them. The table lists roughly 250,000 clones, roughly 84% of them singletons, with 0.85% to 0.9% in the top ten. Sample: peripheral blood. These receptors were taken from a human donor with COVID-19, enrolled during active disease. The donor label of this sample is uncertain.

This chain uses TRBV9 with TRBJ2-3; D perhaps matches TRBD2 (6 bases). Germline CDR1 and CDR2: SGDLS and YYNGEE. The CDR3 length is 15 residues. V dropped 0 bases and J dropped 5 bases, with 13 bases sitting between them. The CDR3 coding sequence is TGTGCCAGCAGCGTAGGAGAGGGGCGGGGAGATACGCAGTATTTT. This codes for CASSVGEGRGDTQYF.

A few counts support this clone. This chain uses TRBV27 with TRBJ1-6; D is unclear. Germline CDR1 is MNHEY and CDR2 is SMNVEV (reference sequence). V lost 3 bases and J lost 9, with 6 bases in between. CDR3 length: 12 amino acids. CDR3 loop: CASSFTGSPLHF. CDR3 nucleotide sequence: TGTGCCAGCAGTTTCACGGGTTCACCCCTCCACTTT.

The rearrangement links TRBV29-1 to TRBJ2-7; 9 bases match TRBD1. The CDR3 length is 16 residues. Trimming at V came to 5 bases and at J to 2 bases, leaving 13 bases not matched to a gene. The V gene's germline CDR1 is SQVTM and CDR2 ANQGSEA. The CDR3 coding sequence is TGCAGCGTTATGGGAGTTTGGACAGGGGTCACCTACGAGCAGTACTTC. Its protein product is CSVMGVWTGVTYEQYF.

CDR3 nucleotide sequence: TGTGCCAGCATGACAGGGGGACCTGAAAAACTGTTTTTT. Residues: CASMTGGPEKLFF. The chain recombines TRBV28 with TRBJ1-4, with 9 positions matching TRBD1. Germline loops: CDR1 MDHEN, CDR2 SYDVKM. The CDR3 runs 13 residues. Trimming removed 7 bases from V and 7 bases from J; junction bases left unmatched: 4.

Only one count was recorded for this clone. This chain connects TRBV5-1 to TRBJ1-3; D uncertain. Germline V lookup: CDR1 SGHRS, CDR2 YFSETQ. V gave up 4 bases and J gave up 4 bases, with 9 bases separating them. The CDR3 is 13 amino acids. CDR3 sequence: CASSATQGNTIYF. DNA of the CDR3: TGCGCCAGCAGCGCAACGCAGGGAAACACCATATATTTT.

The table lists this clone with a count of one. The chain has TRBV5-1 and TRBJ2-1, with D possibly being TRBD2 (5 bases). Trimming removed 0 bases from V and 7 bases from J, with 11 bases in between. The CDR3 has 14 residues. Germline V CDR1 and CDR2: SGHRS, YFSETQ. The CDR3 coding sequence is TGCGCCAGCAGCTTGGACAGCGGTAGGAATGAGCAGTTCTTC. This sequence encodes CASSLDSGRNEQFF. Full variable domain (outside the CDR3, taken from reference TRBV5-1 and TRBJ2-1): KAGVTQTPRYLIKTRGQQVTLSCSPISGHRSVSWYQQTPGQGLQFLFEYFSETQRNKGNFPGRFSGRQFSNSRSEMNVSTLELGDSALYLCASSLDSGRNEQFFGPGTRLTVL.

V and J are TRBV9 and TRBJ2-3; D perhaps matches TRBD1 (5 bases). The CDR3 sequence is 15 residues long. V dropped 0 bases and J dropped 2 bases, with 10 bases sitting between them. The germline V gene has CDR1 SGDLS and CDR2 YYNGEE. The CDR3 sequence: CASSVVGDDTDTQYF. For the CDR3, the DNA is TGTGCCAGCAGCGTAGTAGGGGATGACACAGATACGCAGTATTTT. Filled out from reference TRBV9 and TRBJ2-3, the complete variable domain reads DSGVTQTPKHLITATGQRVTLRCSPRSGDLSVYWYQQSLDQGLQFLIQYYNGEERAKGNILERFSAQQFPDLHSELNLSSLELGDSALYFCASSVVGDDTDTQYFGPGTRLTVL.

The chain couples TRBV6-5 to TRBJ1-4, with TRBD1 matching 11 bases. The trim removed 5 bases at V and 8 bases at J, leaving 4 bases unmatched. The CDR3 runs to 14 residues. Germline-derived CDR1 and CDR2 are MNHEY and SVGAGI. The CDR3 nucleotides are TGTGCCAGCAGTCGGGACAGGGGGATCGAAAAACTGTTTTTT. It specifies CASSRDRGIEKLFF.

This chain links TRBV4-3 with TRBJ2-3; TRBD1 aligns across 8 bases. This CDR3 has 18 residues. V was clipped by 1 base and J by 3 bases; unmatched bases: 12. From germline, CDR1 is LGHNA and CDR2 YSLEER. The CDR3 region has the DNA TGCGCCAGCAGCCAAGTTGTATTCGGACAGGGCTTAACAGATACGCAGTATTTT. Residues: CASSQVVFGQGLTDTQYF.

This chain connects TRBV3-1 (or the pseudogene TRBV3-2) to TRBJ1-1; 8 bases are shared with TRBD1. The CDR3 loop spans 13 amino acids. The V and J ends lost 1 base and 8 bases, in that order; junction bases with no gene match: 3. Germline V gene data show CDR1 as LGHDT and CDR2 as YNNKEL (reference sequence). The CDR3 reads CASSQGRDREAFF. The CDR3 bases are TGTGCCAGCAGCCAAGGTCGGGACAGGGAAGCTTTCTTT.

The chain recombines TRBV11-3 with TRBJ1-1; the D gene is possibly TRBD1 (6 bases). CDR1 is SGHNT, CDR2 YENEEA, per germline. The CDR3 contains 15 residues. V was shortened by 2 bases and J by 5 bases, with 15 bases between the two germline ends. The CDR3 DNA sequence: TGTGCCAGCAGCTTATCACAGGGAATCGTGACTGAAGCTTTCTTT. Its translation is CASSLSQGIVTEAFF. Supplemented by reference TRBV11-3 and TRBJ1-1, the full variable domain reads EAGVVQSPRYKIIEKKQPVAFWCNPISGHNTLYWYLQNLGQGPELLIRYENEEAVDDSQLPKDRFSAERLKGVDSTLKIQPAELGDSAVYLCASSLSQGIVTEAFFGQGTRLTVV.

Concerning this clone: Other DNA variants within this sample encode the same CDR3. The gene calls are TRBV20-1 and TRBJ1-1, with no clear D. Germline CDR1 reads DFQATT; CDR2 reads SNEGSKA (reference sequence). V gave up 6 bases and J gave up 4 bases, with 9 bases separating them. CDR3 size: 11 residues. The DNA of the CDR3 is TGCAGTGCCGCACCCGGCACTGAAGCTTTCTTT. Translation: CSAAPGTEAFF.

The gene calls are TRBV19 and TRBJ1-2; no firm D call. Trimming pared 8 bases from V and 3 bases from J, leaving 13 bases between. Germline V CDR1 and CDR2: LNHDA, SQIVND (reference sequence). The length of the CDR3 is 13 residues. The CDR3: CASSLTGDYGYTF. The CDR3 DNA reads as TGTGCCAGTTCTCTTACTGGTGACTATGGCTACACCTTC.

This chain uses TRBV19 with TRBJ1-1; maybe TRBD1 (6 bases). Germline V lookup: CDR1 LNHDA, CDR2 SQIVND (reference sequence). The CDR3 is made up of 15 amino acids. The germline V and J ends were trimmed by 5 bases and 4 bases, with 17 bases remaining between them. The DNA for the CDR3 is TGTGCCAGTAGTCCCCGGGGCCGAGGGGGCACTGAAGCTTTCTTT. This translates into CASSPRGRGGTEAFF.

The chain employs TRBV7-3 and TRBJ2-3, with 10 bases that match TRBD2. The CDR3 has 17 residues. Unmatched junction bases numbered 5, after V lost 1 base and J lost 1 base. The germline V gene encodes CDR1 SGHTA and CDR2 FQGTGA. CDR3 protein: CASSLIGLAGGTDTQYF. Written as DNA, the CDR3 is TGTGCCAGCAGCTTAATTGGCCTAGCGGGAGGCACAGATACGCAGTATTTT.

This clone occurred once. The rearrangement joins TRBV30 to TRBJ1-2; D unresolved. Germline assignment: CDR1 GTSNPN and CDR2 SVGIG (reference sequence). V dropped 3 bases and J dropped 4 bases, with 12 bases sitting between them. This CDR3 is 13 amino acids long. The CDR3 spells CAWSPRGSYGYTF. CDR3 nucleotide sequence: TGTGCCTGGAGCCCTCGCGGGTCCTATGGCTACACCTTC.

This chain uses TRBV2 with TRBJ2-5, with TRBD1 as a possible D gene (6 bases). CDR3 length: 13 residues. CDR1 and CDR2 (germline): SNHLY, FYNNEI. V shed 6 bases and J shed 1 base, with 9 bases lying between them. The CDR3 loop is CASREDSQETQYF. The CDR3 DNA sequence: TGTGCCAGCAGGGAGGACAGCCAAGAGACCCAGTACTTC.

V is TRBV29-1 and J is TRBJ2-7, with 7 bases aligning to TRBD1. The CDR3 totals 11 residues. Germline V gene lookup returns CDR1 SQVTM and CDR2 ANQGSEA. V dropped 6 bases and J dropped 4; count of bases not matched to a gene: 3. For the CDR3, the DNA is TGCAGCGTGGGGACAGCATACGAGCAGTACTTC. Translating gives CSVGTAYEQYF.

The chain links TRBV24-1 to TRBJ1-2; unclear D gene. V was pared by 9 bases and J by 8 bases, with 6 bases between. This CDR3 has 9 amino acids. Germline V CDR1 and CDR2: KGHDR, SFDVKD. The CDR3 loop reads CATLYGYTF. The CDR3, as DNA: TGTGCCACCCTATACGGCTACACCTTC.

The chain has TRBV14 and TRBJ2-3; 8 positions match TRBD1. The germline CDR1 and CDR2 sequences are SGHDN and FVKESK. With 3 bases clipped from V and 2 bases from J, the junction kept 4 bases outside the gene matches. The CDR3 is 15 residues long. CDR3: CASSQNRGYTDTQYF. The CDR3 DNA reads TGTGCCAGCAGCCAGAACAGGGGGTACACAGATACGCAGTATTTT.

The genes are TRBV2 and TRBJ1-2; 9 bases line up with TRBD1. Looked up from germline, CDR1 is SNHLY and CDR2 is FYNNEI. The J segment lost 6 bases and the V segment lost 8 bases, leaving 7 bases of the junction unmatched. The CDR3 runs to 13 residues. This chain's CDR3 is CASDPGQGNGYTF. The CDR3 DNA follows: TGTGCCAGCGATCCGGGACAGGGAAATGGCTACACCTTC.

The chain links TRBV30 to TRBJ1-3; D is undetermined. The CDR3 consists of 13 residues. CDR1 is GTSNPN, CDR2 SVGIG, per germline (reference sequence). V dropped 8 bases and J dropped 5 bases, with 16 bases sitting between them. Written as DNA, the CDR3 is TGTGCCGGAGGGCCCCGGACCAGAAACACCATATATTTT. Its translation: CAGGPRTRNTIYF.

The chain combines TRBV7-8 with TRBJ1-2; TRBD1 agrees at 11 bases. This CDR3 region has 15 residues. CDR1 is SGHVS, CDR2 FQNEAQ, per germline. V dropped 5 bases and J dropped 8; count of bases not matched to a gene: 10. Written as DNA, the CDR3 is TGTGCCAGCAGCCCAAGGACAGGGGGCGCCGACGGCTACACCTTC. This encodes CASSPRTGGADGYTF.

The V and J genes are TRBV28 and TRBJ1-6, with TRBD1 as a possible D gene (5 bases). This CDR3 is 13 amino acids long. V shed 2 bases and J shed 10 bases, with 9 bases lying between them. In germline, CDR1 is MDHEN, CDR2 SYDVKM. The CDR3 loop reads CASSLGEGSPLHF. For the CDR3, the DNA is TGTGCCAGCAGTTTAGGGGAGGGGTCACCCCTCCACTTT.

With regard to this clone: Other DNA sequences in this sample translate to the same CDR3. The chain joins TRBV19 to TRBJ1-1; D remains unclear. The V end was cut by 5 bases, the J end by 4 bases, with 11 bases between. Germline lookup yields CDR1 LNHDA and CDR2 SQIVND (reference sequence). This CDR3 spans 13 amino acids. The CDR3 DNA follows: TGTGCCAGTAGTCCCCGGAGGAGCACTGAAGCTTTCTTT. Translated, it gives CASSPRRSTEAFF. Variable domain in full (rest from reference TRBV19 and TRBJ1-1): DGGITQSPKYLFRKEGQNVTLSCEQNLNHDAMYWYRQDPGQGLRLIYYSQIVNDFQKGDIAEGYSVSREKKESFPLTVTSAQKNPTAFYLCASSPRRSTEAFFGQGTRLTVV.

The chain is built from TRBV2 and TRBJ2-5; 11 bases line up with TRBD2. Germline CDR1 is SNHLY and CDR2 is FYNNEI. The CDR3 runs to 17 residues. The J segment lost 3 bases and the V segment lost 2 bases, leaving 8 bases of the junction unmatched. The CDR3 sequence: CASSEIRPSGRKETQYF. CDR3 coding DNA: TGTGCCAGCAGTGAAATCAGGCCTAGCGGGAGGAAAGAGACCCAGTACTTC. The full variable domain, in which reference TRBV2 and TRBJ2-5 provide the parts outside the CDR3, is EPEVTQTPSHQVTQMGQEVILRCVPISNHLYFYWYRQILGQKVEFLVSFYNNEISEKSEIFDDQFSVERPDGSNFTLKIRSTKLEDSAMYFCASSEIRPSGRKETQYFGPGTRLLVL.

This clone was found a few times. The chain has TRBV7-6 and TRBJ2-1; TRBD2 aligns across 8 bases. The CDR3 spans 17 residues. Germline V gene sequence: CDR1 SGHVS, CDR2 FNYEAQ. V dropped 5 bases and J dropped 6; count of bases not matched to a gene: 15. CDR3 region: CASSRPQVAGLSNEQFF. The CDR3 DNA is TGTGCCAGCAGCCGACCCCAGGTAGCGGGATTATCCAATGAGCAGTTCTTC.

The chain carries TRBV7-9 and TRBJ2-7; D unclear. The CDR3 covers 11 residues. The germline CDR1 and CDR2 sequences are SEHNR and FQNEAQ (reference sequence). Trimming took off 5 bases at V and 5 bases at J, with 7 bases between the two ends. The DNA for the CDR3 is TGTGCCAGCAGCCGAGAGGACGAGCAGTACTTC. The encoded protein is CASSREDEQYF.

The chain employs TRBV12-3 or TRBV12-4 and TRBJ1-4, with D unclear. V was shortened by 5 bases and J by 4 bases, with 2 bases between the two germline ends. There are 11 residues in the CDR3. The CDR3 DNA sequence: TGTGCCAGCAGTCTTAATGAAAAACTGTTTTTT. Protein: CASSLNEKLFF.

V is TRBV19 and J is TRBJ2-3; the match to TRBD2 covers 12 bases. The CDR3 spans 14 residues. CDR1 is LNHDA, CDR2 SQIVND, per germline (reference sequence). V lost 10 bases to trimming and J lost 4 bases; unmatched junction nucleotides: 6. For the CDR3, the DNA is TGTGCCACTAGCGGGAGGGCCCAGCCAGATACGCAGTATTTT. Residues: CATSGRAQPDTQYF. The variable domain in full, with the rest retrieved from reference TRBV19 and TRBJ2-3, is DGGITQSPKYLFRKEGQNVTLSCEQNLNHDAMYWYRQDPGQGLRLIYYSQIVNDFQKGDIAEGYSVSREKKESFPLTVTSAQKNPTAFYLCATSGRAQPDTQYFGPGTRLTVL.